This T cell receptor beta chain comes out of a study of blood T cell repertoires in COVID-19. Clones were sequenced by immunoSEQ multiplex PCR, and TCRdb holds only the in-frame ones, with some missing. The sample consists of roughly 250,000 clones, approximately 85% of them appearing once. V dropped 3 bases and J dropped 9 bases, with 9 bases sitting between them. This CDR3 is built from 12 residues. In germline, CDR1 is SGHTA, CDR2 FQGNSA. Two negative PCRs, clearance, or symptom resolution had been documented for recovered Cohort 3 donors. Sequencing was performed on PBMCs or T cells enriched from blood (not recorded which). This sequence originates from a woman aged 50 to 60 who had recovered from COVID-19. The chain couples TRBV7-2 to TRBJ2-1; D is perhaps TRBD2 (5 bases). This CDR3 reads CASSFSGLEQFF. CDR3 in DNA: TGTGCCAGCAGCTTCAGCGGTCTTGAGCAGTTCTTC.